What follows are 2 T cell receptor beta chains derived from one specimen sequenced in a study of blood T cell repertoires in COVID-19. The data were produced by immunoSEQ multiplex PCR, yet TCRdb's version contains in-frame clones alone and is incomplete. Among about 100,000 clones, roughly nine tenths were seen once, and the ten largest hold less than 2.5%. Sequences were obtained from peripheral blood. These receptors all come from a man aged 45-60 years with active COVID-19.

The chain recombines TRBV10-3 with TRBJ2-5, with 12 bases identical to TRBD1. With V trimmed by 3 bases and J by 4 bases, 6 bases remained unmatched. The CDR3 loop spans 16 amino acids. Per germline, CDR1 ENHRY and CDR2 SYGVKD. The CDR3 loop reads CAISEPGQGARETQYF. The CDR3 DNA sequence: TGTGCCATCAGTGAACCGGGACAGGGGGCGAGAGAGACCCAGTACTTC.

The chain employs TRBV7-8 and TRBJ1-5; perhaps TRBD1 as D (6 bases). The CDR3 consists of 13 residues. The V gene's germline CDR1 is SGHVS and CDR2 FQNEAQ. V was clipped by 1 base and J by 7 bases, with 8 bases between them. CDR3 sequence reads: CASSLEQGQPQHF. CDR3 DNA sequence: TGTGCCAGCAGCTTAGAACAGGGACAGCCCCAGCATTTT.